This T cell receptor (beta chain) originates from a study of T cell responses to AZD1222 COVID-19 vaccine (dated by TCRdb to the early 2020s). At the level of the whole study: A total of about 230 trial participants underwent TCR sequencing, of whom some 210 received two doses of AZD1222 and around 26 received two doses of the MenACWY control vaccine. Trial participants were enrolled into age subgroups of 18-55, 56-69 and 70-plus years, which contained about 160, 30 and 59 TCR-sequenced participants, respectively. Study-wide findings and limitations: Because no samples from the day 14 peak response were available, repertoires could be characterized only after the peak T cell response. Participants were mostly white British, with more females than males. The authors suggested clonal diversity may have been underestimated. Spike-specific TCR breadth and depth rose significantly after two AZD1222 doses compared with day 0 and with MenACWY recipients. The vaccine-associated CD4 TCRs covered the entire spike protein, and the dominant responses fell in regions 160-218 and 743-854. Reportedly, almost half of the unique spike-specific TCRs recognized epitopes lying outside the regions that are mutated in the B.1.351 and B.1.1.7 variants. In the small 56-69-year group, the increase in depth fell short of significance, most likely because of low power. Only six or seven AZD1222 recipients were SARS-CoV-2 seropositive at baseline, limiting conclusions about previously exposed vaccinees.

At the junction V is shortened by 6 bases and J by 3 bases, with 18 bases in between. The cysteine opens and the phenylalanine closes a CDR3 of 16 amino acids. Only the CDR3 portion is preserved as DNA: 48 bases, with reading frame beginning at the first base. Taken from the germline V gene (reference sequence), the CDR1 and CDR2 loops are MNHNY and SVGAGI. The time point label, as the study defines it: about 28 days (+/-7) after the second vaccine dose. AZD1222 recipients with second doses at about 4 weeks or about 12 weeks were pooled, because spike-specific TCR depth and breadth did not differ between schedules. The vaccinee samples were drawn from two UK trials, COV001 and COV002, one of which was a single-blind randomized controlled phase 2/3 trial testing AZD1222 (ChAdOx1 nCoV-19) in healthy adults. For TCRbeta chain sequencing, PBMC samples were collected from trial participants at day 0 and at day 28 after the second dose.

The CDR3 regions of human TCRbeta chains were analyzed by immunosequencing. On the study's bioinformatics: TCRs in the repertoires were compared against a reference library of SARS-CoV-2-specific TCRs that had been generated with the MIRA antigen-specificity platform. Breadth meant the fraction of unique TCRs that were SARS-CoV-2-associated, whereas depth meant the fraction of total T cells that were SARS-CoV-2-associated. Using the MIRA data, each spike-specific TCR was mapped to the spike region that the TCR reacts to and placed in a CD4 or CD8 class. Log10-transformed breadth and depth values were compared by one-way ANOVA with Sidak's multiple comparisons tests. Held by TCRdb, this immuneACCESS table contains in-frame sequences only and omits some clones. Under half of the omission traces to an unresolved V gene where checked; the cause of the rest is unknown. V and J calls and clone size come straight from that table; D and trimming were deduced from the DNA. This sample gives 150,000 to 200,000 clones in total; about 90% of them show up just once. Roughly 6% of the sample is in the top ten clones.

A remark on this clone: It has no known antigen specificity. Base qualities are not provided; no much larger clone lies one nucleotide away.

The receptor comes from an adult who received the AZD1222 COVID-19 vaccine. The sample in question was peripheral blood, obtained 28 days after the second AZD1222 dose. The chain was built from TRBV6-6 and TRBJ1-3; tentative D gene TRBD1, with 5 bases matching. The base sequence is TGTGCCAGCAGCCGAGGGGCAAACCAAATTGGAAACACCATATATTTT. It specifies CASSRGANQIGNTIYF.